Below, 16 T cell receptor beta chains from the same sample are listed, as sequenced in a study of shared clonotypes between healthy human individuals. The assay was immunoSEQ multiplex PCR, and TCRdb's table has in-frame clones only and misses some. There are 730,000 or so clones in the sample; about 78% occur only once, and 1.8% lies in the top ten. The material sequenced was memory CD4+ T cells sorted from blood. Subset noted: CD45RA-negative fraction. The receptor source for this set is a woman in her twenties or thirties in good health.

For this clone: At the DNA level, this CDR3 is encoded by other sequences in the same sample as well. V and J are TRBV29-1 and TRBJ1-1; D may be TRBD1 (5 bases). This CDR3 comprises 12 residues. Germline lookup yields CDR1 SQVTM and CDR2 ANQGSEA. The germline V and J ends were trimmed by 2 bases and 2 bases, with 6 bases remaining between them. This CDR3 reads CSVEQGNTEAFF. For the CDR3, the DNA is TGCAGCGTTGAACAGGGAAACACTGAAGCTTTCTTT.

The V call is TRBV6-5, the J call TRBJ2-2, with D tentatively TRBD1 (6 bases). Germline CDR1 is MNHEY and CDR2 is SVGAGI. CDR3 length: 15 amino acids. Trimming removed 2 bases from V and 0 bases from J, with 7 bases in between. CDR3 residues: CASSYDRSNTGELFF. DNA for the CDR3: TGTGCCAGCAGTTACGACAGGTCGAACACCGGGGAGCTGTTTTTT.

This sequence joins TRBV5-1 and TRBJ2-4; a weak D match, TRBD1 (6 bases). Germline CDR1 is SGHRS and CDR2 is YFSETQ. With 3 bases removed from V and 6 bases from J, the gap between germline ends came to 13 bases. The CDR3 spans 14 residues. The CDR3 region is CASSSPGVSNIQYF. For the CDR3, the DNA is TGCGCCAGCAGCTCGCCAGGGGTTTCAAACATTCAGTACTTC.

This clone was observed once. The V and J genes are TRBV6-1 and TRBJ1-2; D is unresolved. Germline V lookup: CDR1 MNHNS, CDR2 SASEGT. V was trimmed by 4 bases and J by 5 bases, leaving 8 bases between them. CDR3 length: 12 amino acids. The CDR3 bases are TGTGCCAGCAGTGTACGGGCTTATGGCTACACCTTC. The encoded protein is CASSVRAYGYTF.

V is TRBV5-8 and J is TRBJ2-1; D possibly matches TRBD1 or TRBD2 (5 bases each). The length of the CDR3 is 20 residues. Between the trimmed V and J ends, which lost 7 bases and 0 bases, there was a span of 29 bases. The germline CDR1 and CDR2 sequences are SGHTS and YDEGEE. The CDR3 DNA sequence: TGTGCCAGCCCCCTGGGGGTTCTTCGACAGAGGGCCCGCTCCTACAATGAGCAGTTCTTC. Amino acid sequence: CASPLGVLRQRARSYNEQFF. Together with reference TRBV5-8 and TRBJ2-1, the CDR3 gives the full variable domain: EAGVTQSPTHLIKTRGQQATLRCSPISGHTSVYWYQQALGLGLQFLLWYDEGEERNRGNFPPRFSGRQFPNYSSELNVNALELEDSALYLCASPLGVLRQRARSYNEQFFGPGTRLTVL.

This chain connects TRBV5-1 to TRBJ1-2, with 7 bases that match TRBD1. The CDR3 has 15 residues. The germline V gene has CDR1 SGHRS and CDR2 YFSETQ. Trimming cost V 0 bases and J 8 bases; bases outside gene matches: 10. The CDR3 nucleotides read TGCGCCAGCAGCTTGGTTTTAGAGGGGGCGGAGGGCTACACCTTC. This gives the protein CASSLVLEGAEGYTF.

The J gene is TRBJ1-5, the V gene TRBV5-8; D is unclear. Trimming shortened V by 2 bases and J by 4 bases, and 10 bases separated the two germline ends. Germline V CDR1 and CDR2: SGHTS, YDEGEE. The CDR3 spans 14 residues. The CDR3 loop reads CASSFVFGNQPQHF. For the CDR3, the DNA is TGTGCCAGCAGCTTCGTGTTTGGAAATCAGCCCCAGCATTTT.

The chain couples TRBV19 to TRBJ1-1; 12 bases line up with TRBD1. V lost 5 bases to trimming and J lost 3 bases; unmatched junction nucleotides: 10. The germline CDR1 and CDR2 sequences are LNHDA and SQIVND (reference sequence). The CDR3 extends over 17 amino acids. The CDR3 DNA follows: TGTGCCAGTAGTGGCAACCGGGACAGGGGGCGTTACACTGAAGCTTTCTTT. Amino acids: CASSGNRDRGRYTEAFF.

The genes are TRBV29-1 and TRBJ1-2; D is unclear. Per germline, CDR1 SQVTM and CDR2 ANQGSEA. The CDR3 runs to 13 residues. Trimming pared 4 bases from V and 0 bases from J, leaving 9 bases between. CDR3 loop: CSVAILSNYGYTF. In DNA form, the CDR3 reads TGCAGCGTTGCGATACTTTCTAACTATGGCTACACCTTC.

The chain links TRBV6-6 to TRBJ1-2; D not certain. The CDR3 sequence is 13 residues long. CDR1 is MNHNY and CDR2 is SVGAGI in the germline V gene (reference sequence). V was trimmed by 5 bases and J by 8 bases, leaving 15 bases between them. The CDR3 is CASSPIGPSGYTF. CDR3 bases: TGTGCCAGCAGTCCGATAGGACCGTCGGGCTACACCTTC.

This clone was recorded a few times. The chain links TRBV6-5 to TRBJ1-2; 8 nucleotides line up with TRBD1. The CDR3 spans 13 residues. The ends lost 4 bases at V and 2 bases at J; junction bases unmatched: 0. CDR1 is MNHEY and CDR2 is SVGAGI in the germline V gene. The CDR3 DNA sequence: TGTGCCAGCAGTTGGGACAGGAACTATGGCTACACCTTC. Encoded protein: CASSWDRNYGYTF.

V is TRBV2 and J is TRBJ2-2, with D perhaps TRBD2 (5 bases). V gave up 6 bases and J gave up 7 bases, with 6 bases separating them. This CDR3 has 11 amino acids. The V gene's germline CDR1 is SNHLY and CDR2 FYNNEI. CDR3: CASSSGGELFF. For the CDR3, the DNA is TGTGCCAGCAGCAGCGGCGGGGAGCTGTTTTTT.

The genes are TRBV6-4 and TRBJ2-1, with 12 positions matching TRBD2. V lost 0 bases to trimming and J lost 13 bases; unmatched junction nucleotides: 7. CDR3 length: 15 amino acids. Germline V gene data show CDR1 as MRHNA and CDR2 as SNTAGT. CDR3 region: CASSDSPLAGGRQFF. CDR3 sequence (DNA): TGTGCCAGCAGTGACTCCCCACTAGCGGGAGGTCGTCAGTTCTTC.

V is TRBV25-1 and J is TRBJ2-7; 7 positions agree with TRBD1. The ends lost 3 bases at V and 2 bases at J; junction bases unmatched: 7. The CDR3 is 15 amino acids. Looked up from germline, CDR1 is MGHDK and CDR2 is SYGVNS. Here the CDR3 reads CASSDNRDSAYEQYF. DNA of the CDR3: TGTGCCAGCAGTGATAATCGGGACAGCGCCTACGAGCAGTACTTC.

The chain couples TRBV5-4 to TRBJ2-4; possibly TRBD2 for D (5 bases). The ends were cut back, 0 bases at V and 3 bases at J, with 7 bases in the middle. Per germline, CDR1 SGHNT and CDR2 YYREEE (reference sequence). The CDR3 length is 14 residues. CDR3 in amino acids: CASSLEGSKNIQYF. The CDR3 nucleotides read TGTGCCAGCAGCTTGGAAGGGAGCAAAAACATTCAGTACTTC.

J is TRBJ1-1 and V is TRBV5-1, with TRBD1 identical over 7 bases. From germline, CDR1 is SGHRS and CDR2 YFSETQ. CDR3 length equals 15 residues. The J segment lost 1 base and the V segment lost 0 bases, leaving 3 bases of the junction unmatched. The CDR3 DNA sequence: TGCGCCAGCAGCTTGGGCTGGGACAGGAACACTGAAGCTTTCTTT. Amino acid sequence: CASSLGWDRNTEAFF.